The 28 T cell receptor beta chains given below trace back to one sample, sequenced in a study of cytomegalovirus exposure and HLA in healthy donors. Vbeta (60) and Jbeta (13) primers were used in the PCR. Here immunoSEQ multiplex PCR was the method, and the copy in TCRdb shows in-frame clones only, minus some. Among 150,000 to 200,000 clones listed, about 79% were seen once. Sequenced input: PBMCs. These receptors all come from a woman between 45 and 65 years old in good health and CMV-seropositive.

This clone was seen a single time. This chain uses TRBV15 with TRBJ1-4; D possibly corresponds to TRBD1 (6 bases). Germline assignment: CDR1 LNHNV and CDR2 YYDKDF (reference sequence). The V end was cut by 0 bases, the J end by 7 bases, with 24 bases between. The CDR3 runs to 19 residues. The CDR3 region has the DNA TGTGCCACCAGCAGAGATCTCGGGCGCAAGTCCAGGGGCTTTGAAAAACTGTTTTTT. Protein: CATSRDLGRKSRGFEKLFF.

This sequence joins TRBV19 and TRBJ2-3; 10 bases match TRBD1. The trim removed 3 bases at V and 4 bases at J, leaving 4 bases unmatched. Germline V lookup: CDR1 LNHDA, CDR2 SQIVND (reference sequence). This CDR3 spans 15 amino acids. CDR3 in DNA: TGTGCCAGTAGTATGGGACAGGGGATTTCAGATACGCAGTATTTT. The encoded protein is CASSMGQGISDTQYF.

With regard to this clone: The same CDR3 arises from other DNA sequences in this sample as well. This chain connects TRBV7-2 to TRBJ2-7, with a possible D match to TRBD1 (6 bases). CDR3 size: 15 residues. CDR1 is SGHTA, CDR2 FQGNSA, per germline. The V and J ends lost 1 base and 3 bases respectively, with 13 bases between them. CDR3 sequence (DNA): TGTGCCAGCAGCTTAGGTCCAGGGGCTAACTACGAGCAGTACTTC. Encoded protein: CASSLGPGANYEQYF.

The rearrangement links TRBV25-1 to TRBJ2-7; TRBD2 matches 9 bases. V gave up 4 bases and J gave up 4 bases; unmatched junction bases: 5. The CDR3 is 14 residues long. CDR1 is MGHDK, CDR2 SYGVNS, per germline. The chain's CDR3 is CASSGWTSVYEQYF. DNA for the CDR3: TGTGCCAGCAGTGGCTGGACTAGCGTGTACGAGCAGTACTTC.

This clone was detected only once. V is TRBV11-2 and J is TRBJ1-3; D gene ambiguous. There are 14 residues in the CDR3. Germline V gene sequence: CDR1 SGHAT, CDR2 FQNNGV. V dropped 5 bases and J dropped 7 bases, with 15 bases sitting between them. CDR3 sequence (DNA): TGTGCCAGCAGCACCGGCTCACATAGCAACACCATATATTTT. Its protein product is CASSTGSHSNTIYF.

The gene calls are TRBV7-3 and TRBJ1-2, with 9 bases aligning to TRBD1. The CDR3 is made up of 16 amino acids. J gave up 8 bases and V 3 bases, and 13 bases lay outside the gene matches. Germline CDR1 is SGHTA and CDR2 is FQGTGA. The CDR3 coding sequence is TGTGCCAGCAGCTTTACAGGGGGCTCAACCCAGGCGGGCTACACCTTC. Translation: CASSFTGGSTQAGYTF.

The chain employs TRBV5-6 and TRBJ1-1; 12 bases are shared with TRBD1. The V gene end was trimmed by 0 bases and the J gene end by 5 bases; junction bases not matched to a gene: 5. The CDR3 runs 16 residues. Germline CDR1 and CDR2: SGHDT and YYEEEE. The CDR3 region has the DNA TGTGCCAGCAGCTTGGAGGGACAGGGGGCGTGGACTGAAGCTTTCTTT. It yields the protein CASSLEGQGAWTEAFF. Supplemented by reference TRBV5-6 and TRBJ1-1, the full variable domain reads DAGVTQSPTHLIKTRGQQVTLRCSPKSGHDTVSWYQQALGQGPQFIFQYYEEEERQRGNFPDRFSGHQFPNYSSELNVNALLLGDSALYLCASSLEGQGAWTEAFFGQGTRLTVV.

V and J are TRBV5-1 and TRBJ2-1; no definite D call. CDR3 length: 15 residues. Germline V gene sequence: CDR1 SGHRS, CDR2 YFSETQ. Deletions cut 2 bases from V and 0 bases from J, with 9 bases between. CDR3 in amino acids: CASSFEPSSYNEQFF. DNA for the CDR3: TGCGCCAGCAGCTTCGAGCCAAGCTCCTACAATGAGCAGTTCTTC.

The J gene is TRBJ2-4, the V gene TRBV11-2; 9 bases align to TRBD1. This CDR3 has 15 residues. Germline loops: CDR1 SGHAT, CDR2 FQNNGV. V shed 1 base and J 6 bases; nucleotides not matched to a gene: 4. The CDR3, as DNA: TGTGCCAGCAGCTTAGGGGACAGGGTAATAAACATTCAGTACTTC. This gives the protein CASSLGDRVINIQYF.

V usage is TRBV4-1 and J usage is TRBJ2-3; D is uncertain. The CDR3 totals 16 residues. Germline V gene data show CDR1 as MGHRA and CDR2 as YSYEKL. V lost 0 bases, J lost 2 bases, and 12 bases lay in between. This CDR3 reads CASSQDLLSVTDTQYF. CDR3 bases: TGCGCCAGCAGCCAAGATCTTCTTTCGGTCACAGATACGCAGTATTTT.

The chain combines TRBV2 with TRBJ2-1, with TRBD2 matching over 11 bases. Germline V gene sequence: CDR1 SNHLY, CDR2 FYNNEI. The CDR3 is 17 amino acids. The V gene end was trimmed by 6 bases and the J gene end by 3 bases; junction bases not matched to a gene: 10. The CDR3 sequence: CASRATSGTSGYNEQFF. For the CDR3, the DNA is TGTGCCAGCAGGGCAACGTCCGGGACTAGCGGCTACAATGAGCAGTTCTTC.

V is TRBV14 and J is TRBJ2-3, with TRBD1 as a possible D gene (6 bases). This CDR3 is 14 amino acids long. In germline, CDR1 is SGHDN, CDR2 FVKESK. V lost 4 bases and J 0 bases, leaving 8 bases between the germline ends. CDR3 protein: CASSPGASTDTQYF. The DNA of the CDR3 is TGTGCCAGCAGCCCAGGGGCTAGCACAGATACGCAGTATTTT.

The chain is built from TRBV7-2 and TRBJ2-5, with D uncertain. Trimming left V 1 base short and J 4 bases short, with 13 bases between. The germline V gene has CDR1 SGHTA and CDR2 FQGNSA. The CDR3 is made up of 15 amino acids. The CDR3 sequence is CASSLVLNPGETQYF. CDR3 sequence (DNA): TGTGCCAGCAGCTTAGTTCTTAACCCAGGAGAGACCCAGTACTTC.

The gene calls are TRBV28 and TRBJ2-7; 7 nucleotides agree with TRBD1. V was pared by 6 bases and J by 5 bases, with 10 bases of the junction left unmatched. CDR1 is MDHEN, CDR2 SYDVKM, per germline. The CDR3 runs 14 residues. Written as DNA, the CDR3 is TGTGCCAGCAGAATCTCCGGGACAGCCCACGAGCAGTACTTC. Its translation is CASRISGTAHEQYF. The full variable domain, in which reference TRBV28 and TRBJ2-7 provide the parts outside the CDR3, is DVKVTQSSRYLVKRTGEKVFLECVQDMDHENMFWYRQDPGLGLRLIYFSYDVKMKEKGDIPEGYSVSREKKERFSLILESASTNQTSMYLCASRISGTAHEQYFGPGTRLTVT.

The rearrangement links TRBV28 to TRBJ1-1, with 9 bases aligning to TRBD1. Germline CDR1 MDHEN, CDR2 SYDVKM. CDR3 length equals 15 residues. V shed 6 bases and J 5 bases; nucleotides not matched to a gene: 10. The CDR3 bases are TGTGCCAGCAGCTACAGGGGGCGCACGAGAACTGAAGCTTTCTTT. Amino acid sequence: CASSYRGRTRTEAFF.

This chain uses TRBV7-2 with TRBJ1-2; 7 bases are shared with TRBD1. The ends lost 1 base at V and 4 bases at J; junction bases unmatched: 6. Germline CDR1 reads SGHTA; CDR2 reads FQGNSA. The CDR3 totals 15 residues. CDR3 sequence reads: CASSLGAGGGYGYTF. The CDR3 bases are TGTGCCAGCAGCTTAGGGGCAGGGGGAGGCTATGGCTACACCTTC.

This clone was seen a few times. This chain connects TRBV5-6 to TRBJ1-6, with 8 nucleotides matching TRBD1. Germline CDR1 SGHDT, CDR2 YYEEEE. The CDR3 sequence is 13 residues long. Unmatched junction bases numbered 5, after V lost 5 bases and J lost 10 bases. CDR3 loop: CASRIQGGSPLHF. Written as DNA, the CDR3 is TGTGCCAGCAGAATACAGGGGGGCTCACCCCTCCACTTT.

J is TRBJ2-5 and V is TRBV2; TRBD1 is a possible D gene (5 bases). The CDR3 has 12 amino acids. CDR1 is SNHLY, CDR2 FYNNEI, per germline. V lost 10 bases to trimming and J lost 2 bases, with 11 bases between them. The CDR3 loop is CATRTRQETQYF. The CDR3 DNA is TGTGCCACGAGGACACGGCAAGAGACCCAGTACTTC.

The genes are TRBV5-1 and TRBJ2-7, with D possibly TRBD1 on 5 matching bases. CDR3 size: 15 residues. The germline gives CDR1 SGHRS, CDR2 YFSETQ. Trimming stripped 4 bases from V and 3 bases from J, with 17 bases between. CDR3: CASSPRTSKNYEQYF. The CDR3, as DNA: TGCGCCAGCAGCCCACGGACATCGAAAAACTACGAGCAGTACTTC.

The chain combines TRBV10-3 with TRBJ1-5; TRBD1 might be the D (5 bases). V lost 2 bases and J lost 7, with 18 bases in between. The V gene's germline CDR1 is ENHRY and CDR2 SYGVKD. The CDR3 totals 16 residues. This CDR3 is CAISEKTYGGTQPQHF. CDR3 DNA sequence: TGTGCCATCAGTGAGAAAACTTACGGGGGAACCCAGCCCCAGCATTTT.

The rearrangement links TRBV9 to TRBJ2-1; 9 bases agree with TRBD2. Per germline, CDR1 SGDLS and CDR2 YYNGEE. V was pared by 0 bases and J by 2 bases, with 9 bases of the junction left unmatched. This CDR3 has 18 amino acids. CDR3: CASSVGGASGNTYNEQFF. CDR3 DNA sequence: TGTGCCAGCAGCGTAGGTGGGGCTAGCGGGAACACCTACAATGAGCAGTTCTTC.

This clone was observed once. The chain combines TRBV19 with TRBJ2-2; the match to TRBD2 covers 8 bases. The CDR3 runs to 15 residues. Germline CDR1 LNHDA, CDR2 SQIVND (reference sequence). V lost 7 bases, J lost 0 bases, and 4 bases stayed unmatched. The CDR3 protein is CASIGLAANTGELFF. The CDR3 coding sequence is TGTGCCAGTATCGGACTAGCCGCGAACACCGGGGAGCTGTTTTTT.

J is TRBJ1-3 and V is TRBV7-8, with D maybe TRBD1 (6 bases). Trimming stripped 3 bases from V and 5 bases from J, with 8 bases between. This CDR3 has 13 residues. Germline V gene data show CDR1 as SGHVS and CDR2 as FQNEAQ. The chain's CDR3 is CASSFGQRNTIYF. The CDR3 bases are TGTGCCAGCAGCTTTGGACAGCGAAACACCATATATTTT.

The chain carries TRBV7-9 and TRBJ2-5; 8 nucleotides agree with TRBD1. The J call may not be correct, given that the DNA end is closer to TRBJ2-7. The CDR3 has 14 residues. Germline CDR1 is SEHNR and CDR2 is FQNEAQ (reference sequence). In DNA, the CDR3 is TGTGCCAGCAGAAGGGGACAGGCTCCCTACGAGCAGTACTTC. It specifies CASRRGQAPYEQYF.

Only a few counts were recorded for this clone. V is TRBV5-6 and J is TRBJ1-1, with 7 bases identical to TRBD1. CDR1 SGHDT and CDR2 YYEEEE come from the germline V gene. This CDR3 spans 13 amino acids. Trimming at V came to 6 bases and at J to 7 bases, leaving 9 bases not matched to a gene. CDR3 loop: CASTPGTENEAFF. CDR3 DNA: TGTGCCAGCACCCCGGGGACAGAGAATGAAGCTTTCTTT.

This chain uses TRBV18 with TRBJ1-5, with 8 bases aligning to TRBD1. The V segment lost 5 bases and the J segment 7 bases; nucleotides outside the gene matches: 10. Germline V gene sequence: CDR1 KGHSH, CDR2 LQKENI. The CDR3 contains 15 residues. The CDR3 region is CASSSLQGGGQPQHF. CDR3 nucleotide sequence: TGTGCCAGCTCATCCTTACAGGGGGGAGGCCAGCCCCAGCATTTT.

The chain is built from TRBV18 and TRBJ1-2; D not resolved. Germline V gene data show CDR1 as KGHSH and CDR2 as LQKENI. V was trimmed by 3 bases and J by 0 bases, leaving 8 bases between them. The CDR3 extends over 14 amino acids. This CDR3 is CASSPNGANYGYTF. In DNA, the CDR3 is TGTGCCAGCTCACCCAACGGAGCTAACTATGGCTACACCTTC.

V and J are TRBV7-9 and TRBJ2-7, with D hard to call. Trimming removed 3 bases from V and 4 bases from J, with 4 bases in between. CDR3 length: 11 residues. The germline V gene has CDR1 SEHNR and CDR2 FQNEAQ (reference sequence). CDR3 region: CASSLRYEQYF. The DNA of the CDR3 is TGTGCCAGCAGCTTGAGATACGAGCAGTACTTC.